This TCR beta chain came from a study of cytomegalovirus exposure and HLA in healthy donors (dated by TCRdb to the late 2010s). Study-wide context: An earlier analysis of roughly 500 of the donors reported 250 to 350 Gb of sequence data and 117 million unique TCR beta sequences from 190 million or so T cells. The study used immunosequencing to profile the T cell repertoires of approximately 690 subjects and linked those repertoires to cytomegalovirus serostatus. A later genetic analysis used genome-wide SNP genotypes for about 55% of the 666 donors, treating that subset as a discovery cohort. The genetic ancestry cluster associated with self-reported Caucasian donors included 80% to 90% of the roughly 400 genotyped donors. The study aimed to test whether cataloging public T cell receptors could reveal signatures of past pathogen exposure. Among about 360 genotyped donors of the cohort, an average of about 240,000 unique TCR beta nucleotide sequences were sequenced per donor, 15% to 20% of them non-productive. Rather than using new phenotypic data, the later analysis identified candidate immune exposures from TCR beta sequences and from how often those sequences occurred across donors. An early release covering about 600 HLA-typed donors comprised about 320 gigabases of sequencing data and 65 million to 100 million unique TCR sequences. About five DR-DQ haplotypes were handled as single units for association and clustering because linkage in the cohort was strong. Typing coverage differed by locus: A, B, C, DRB1 and DQB1 were typed in roughly 629-640 donors, DQA1 in 500 to 550, DPA1 in over 600, and DPB1 in about 450. HLA typing included class I and class II loci at four-digit resolution. Every repertoire in the discovery cohort had been generated on one and the same sequencing platform. High-throughput TCR immunosequencing, statistical association of individual TCRs with disease status, and machine learning were combined to predict cytomegalovirus infection status. Donor age, sex, ethnicity and CMV serostatus were compiled alongside the repertoire data. A later analysis re-analyzed previously published TCR beta repertoires from 660 or so donors and added high-resolution HLA genotyping to study TCR occurrence patterns. Besides the first cohort of around 670 subjects, a separate validation cohort made up of 120 different subjects was used. To decide whether each TCR beta V gene segment behaved as functional or pseudogenic, an earlier analysis of approximately 600 of the donors relied on high-throughput TCR beta sequencing. Overall results and qualifications from the work: V-gene and J-gene trimming of TCR beta chains was associated with a missense DCLRE1C variant in a later genetic analysis, and the association was replicated in an independent cohort. A cluster of highly shared sequence variants was judged likely to be a technical artifact of the sequencing pipeline. The cohort was sequenced for TCR beta chains only, and without alpha or paired-chain data the features that could be detected were limited. The classifier was reported to diagnose cytomegalovirus status with high specificity and sensitivity in both the original cohort and the validation cohort. Immune exposure information for the cohort was limited to CMV serostatus. Approximately 18 rarely observed V segments, including chromosome 9 orphons, were excluded from the earlier analysis of some 590 of the donors because counts were too low. Specific HLA alleles were associated with 15,000 to 20,000 TCR beta sequences at a false discovery rate of 0.05 in a later analysis. Broadly in line with IMGT annotations, most TCR beta V segments showed up in productive rearrangements about 87% or about 30% of the time in an earlier analysis of roughly 590 of the donors. According to the authors, the approach could potentially be generalized to other disease states and immunological phenotypes. When HLA alleles, especially DR and DQ, strongly co-occurred, TCR associations were difficult to assign to individual alleles. Several of the top co-occurrence clusters appeared to be linked to parvovirus B19, influenza, CMV and Epstein-Barr virus, according to a later analysis. Correlated functional status among segregating V segments might be attributable to linkage disequilibrium, but an unknown experimental factor could not be ruled out. HLA typing was unavailable for some donors at each locus, so association tests used only the typed subset. Sequencing depth was assumed to be roughly uniform across donors in the presence/absence analyses, though that assumption may not hold. Because the 87-base-pair reads could not distinguish some IMGT-functional V segments, including TRBV6-2 and TRBV6-3, those segments were excluded. Most TCR sequences were seen in very few donors, while some public TCRs were found in many individuals. In vitro tests confirmed that a few of the cytomegalovirus-associated TCR beta chains recognize cytomegalovirus antigens. In a later analysis, HLA-associated TCR beta chains showed more clonal expansion and lower generation probabilities than non-associated chains that were equally common. In a later analysis, TCR association rates were found to vary across HLA loci, with the most associated TCRs seen for DRB1 alleles and the fewest for HLA-C alleles. According to a later analysis, most CMV-associated TCR beta chains appeared to be HLA-restricted, and the HLA associations seemed to be driven largely by CMV exposure. The study gave a list of over 150 TCR beta chains associated with cytomegalovirus. In a later genetic analysis, fewer N-insertions in productive TCRs were reported among donors in an Asian-associated ancestry cluster than the approximately 670-donor mean. A further reported finding was that TCR beta sequences accurately predicted the HLA-A and HLA-B alleles for most subjects in the first cohort.

Receptors were amplified or captured by the immunoSEQ multiplex PCR assay. The multiplex PCR relied on a mix of 60 forward primers for TCR Vbeta segments and 13 reverse primers for TCR Jbeta segments. The CDR3 region of rearranged TCR beta genes was amplified from genomic DNA by a multiplex PCR assay. Amplified TCR beta libraries were sequenced as 87-base-pair reads on the Illumina HiSeq System. In the paper's pipeline: In a later analysis, tens of millions of unique TCR beta chains were counted across the 690 or so repertoires, and approximately 11 million of these chains were shared by at least two donors. Raw reads were error-corrected and collapsed into unique sequences with a nearest-neighbor algorithm that merged closely related sequences to remove PCR and sequencing errors. CDR3 sequences were aligned to IMGT reference sequences to assign V, D and J gene segments. Each retained sequence needed at least a six-nucleotide match to both a V gene segment and a J gene segment. A rearrangement was called productive if the CDR3 had no stop codons and remained in frame with V and J, and every other rearrangement was called non-productive. Following IMGT convention, CDR3 was defined as the stretch from the second conserved V-encoded cysteine up to the conserved J-encoded phenylalanine. The earlier analysis of about 530 of the donors excluded any sequence lacking an unambiguous match to a single V gene segment. In an earlier analysis of almost 600 of the donors, a V segment was called functional when productive rearrangements were above 56.7%, and segregating when the standard deviation between donors exceeded 5%. A statistical classification framework was developed to diagnose cytomegalovirus status using the catalog of TCR beta chain sequences. In a later analysis, V and J genes were assigned by comparing TCR nucleotide sequences against IMGT/GENE-DB human TR gene sequences. A later analysis assigned CDR3 sequences and most-parsimonious VDJ recombination scenarios with the TCRdist pipeline. In a later analysis, every TCR beta chain was defined by the combination of its CDR3 amino acid sequence and its V-gene family, and reads without a unique V-gene family were dropped. A later analysis removed 592 highly shared, low-generation-probability nucleotide sequences to deal with suspected cross-contamination and a sequencing artifact. A later analysis calculated a clonal expansion index for each public chain from normalized within-repertoire ranks of inferred template counts. Generation probabilities in a later analysis came from a VDJ recombination model fitted to out-of-frame rearrangements, and those results were checked against IGoR. A later analysis scored TCR-TCR, TCR-HLA and TCR-CMV co-occurrence with hypergeometric tests, applying a repertoire-size bias correction to TCR pairs. A later analysis estimated false discovery rates by permuting HLA or CMV assignments 20 times. In a later analysis, co-occurring TCRs were grouped with DBSCAN, and TCRdist sequence similarity was added when clustering was performed within HLA-allele-positive subsets. Co-occurrence clustering excluded repertoires with fewer than 30,000 or more than 120,000 public chains, plus five with anomalous nucleotide sharing. The immuneACCESS repertoire file appears here via TCRdb, limited to in-frame rearrangements. These files lack a portion of the clones; in checked studies, under half of the deficit traces to unresolved V genes, and the cause of the others is not known. From that table come the V and J calls and clone size; the DNA was used to work out D and trimming. The sample profile shows approximately 180,000 clones; more than 60% of them were found once. The ten biggest clones cover 2% to 2.5% of the sample.

In the case of this clone: The antigen it binds to is not known. Base qualities are missing; no much larger clone stands one base away.

The cohort comprised around 690 healthy bone marrow donors. At the time of sampling, all cohort members were nominally healthy, though unrecorded immune exposures were likely present. CMV serostatus was positive for roughly 290 and negative for about 50% of the roughly 700 cohort members, and was not recorded for this donor. Each donor provided a peripheral blood sample, and peripheral blood mononuclear cells were used for TCR beta sequencing. The Qiagen DNeasy Blood Extraction Kit was used to extract genomic DNA from the blood cell samples. Taken from the germline V gene, the CDR1 and CDR2 loops are SNHLY and FYNNEI. The CDR3, from cysteine to phenylalanine, totals 14 residues. Only the CDR3 DNA is retained, 42 bases long and in frame from the first base. Trimming at the junction amounts to 3 bases on V and 0 bases on J, and the germline ends lie 6 bases apart.

The V and J segments used are TRBV2 and TRBJ2-1, and TRBD2 may be the D gene, going by 5 matching bases. Material: PBMCs. This clonotype was sampled from a human donor in good health. The DNA sequence is TGTGCCAGCAGTGAGCGGGTCTCCTACAATGAGCAGTTCTTC. This encodes CASSERVSYNEQFF.